This TCR beta chain was captured in a study of T cell clones after liver transplantation. Turning to the study itself: Post-transplant blood was tracked for graft-donor-reactive T cell clones identified in a pre-transplant mixed lymphocyte reaction. Apart from a few HCV-positive recipients, transplants were for non-autoimmune, non-viral reasons. Study results and limitations: Compared with third party-reactive sequences, donor-reactive ones declined more, independent of withdrawal success. The donor-reactive repertoire was only partly measurable in two subjects, lacking donor cells.

As concerns this clone: Its target is unknown.

Clones were sequenced by immunoSEQ multiplex PCR, and TCRdb holds only the in-frame ones, with some missing. The table shows 6,500 or so clones, with 70% to 80% occurring only once. Between the trimmed V and J ends, which lost 0 bases and 14 bases, there was a span of 14 bases. Germline V CDR1 and CDR2: SGDLS, YYNGEE. The CDR3 is made up of 12 amino acids. The source is a human patient who received a liver transplant. The graft donor may have contributed some T cells. Sample: CD8+ T cells from blood, taken 24 months after liver transplant. The chain recombines TRBV9 with TRBJ1-2; the D is unclear. In DNA form, the CDR3 reads TGTGCCAGCAGCGTAGCGGGCACCAGATCTACCTTC. Translated, it gives CASSVAGTRSTF.